The present TCR beta chain was sequenced within a study of OX40 agonist ivuxolimab in advanced cancers. Study overall: The drug used for patients, ivuxolimab, was an agonistic anti-OX40 (CD134) antibody.

The germline V gene has CDR1 MDHEN and CDR2 SYDVKM. Trimming took 5 bases from V and 4 from J; bases not matched to a gene: 13. CDR3 length: 16 residues. Using immunoSEQ multiplex PCR, the repertoire was profiled, and TCRdb retains in-frame clones only, with some absent. This table has about 53,000 clones, over 75% appearing once. The chain carries TRBV28 and TRBJ2-7; 8 nucleotides match TRBD1. The TCR comes from an adult with an advanced solid tumor such as melanoma, head and neck, liver or kidney cancer. The material sequenced was CD4+ or CD8+ T cells sorted from blood, taken in a trial of the OX40 agonist ivuxolimab. The CDR3, as DNA: TGTGCCAGCAGTCTGGACAGGGTTCAGAACTATTACGAGCAGTACTTC. Translating gives CASSLDRVQNYYEQYF.